This T cell receptor (beta chain) was sequenced for a study of human T cells and chemical hapten exposure. Background on the study: Variability of per-sample TCR yields stemmed mainly from small differences in pooled library volume.

The study's library attached unique molecular identifiers to single cDNA molecules. Authors' methods: Sampled TCR counts reached a median of approximately 100,000 per sample, with values ranging from 23,224 to 690,600. Using its own MiXCR run on the RACE reads, TCRdb lists one record per CDR3 protein. TCRdb's processing, not the authors' own work, is the source of the V and J calls. There are under 200,000 distinct CDR3 sequences in the sample; approximately 15% occur only once, and about 1.8% lies in the top ten. The CDR3 spans 17 residues. Germline CDR1 MNHNY, CDR2 SVGAGI (reference sequence). Trimming removed 6 bases at V and 0 bases at J, with 18 bases between. The time point is: patch test 1, 2 weeks after DPC sensitization. Treatment described: therapeutic diphenylcyclopropenone sensitization with weekly scalp DPC.

This sequence originates from a woman in her twenties or thirties with alopecia areata. Some clones in this sample may be carry-over from other donors' samples. This chain uses TRBV6-6 with TRBJ1-3; possibly TRBD1 for D (5 bases). The sequenced sample was whole blood, obtained in connection with sensitization to the hapten diphenylcyclopropenone (DPC). The DNA for the CDR3 is TGTGCCAGCAGGGCAGGACACAACCTCCCCTCTGGAAACACCATATATTTT. This gives the protein CASRAGHNLPSGNTIYF.